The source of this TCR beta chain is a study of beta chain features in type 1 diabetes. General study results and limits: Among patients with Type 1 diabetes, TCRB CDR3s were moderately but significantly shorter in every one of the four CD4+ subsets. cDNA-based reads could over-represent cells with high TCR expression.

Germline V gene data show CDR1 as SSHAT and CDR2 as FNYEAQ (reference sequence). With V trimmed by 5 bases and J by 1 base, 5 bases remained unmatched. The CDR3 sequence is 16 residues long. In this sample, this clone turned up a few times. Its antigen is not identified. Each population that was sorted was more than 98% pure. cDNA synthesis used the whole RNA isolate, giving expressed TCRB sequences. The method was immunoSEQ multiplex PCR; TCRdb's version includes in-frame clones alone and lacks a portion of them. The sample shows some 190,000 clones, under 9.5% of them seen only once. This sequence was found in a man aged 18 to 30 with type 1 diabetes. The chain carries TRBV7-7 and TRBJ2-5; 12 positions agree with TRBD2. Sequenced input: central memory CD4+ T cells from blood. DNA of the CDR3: TGTGCCAGCAGCCGAACTAGCGGGGGGCCCCAAGAGACCCAGTACTTC. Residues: CASSRTSGGPQETQYF.